Included here is one TCR beta chain sequence, with context. The antigen remains undetermined. Time point given: inflamed ileum from the surgical specimen. Unmatched junction bases numbered 5, after V lost 5 bases and J lost 5 bases. This CDR3 spans 15 amino acids. The V gene's germline CDR1 is MNHEY and CDR2 SVGAGI. The repertoire was sequenced with immunoSEQ multiplex PCR; TCRdb's copy has only in-frame clones and lacks some. The sample lists roughly 6,600 clones, approximately 80% occurring once. This sample was included in a study of T cell repertoires in ileal Crohn's disease. Overall study: Operated complications were stricturing disease (around 61%) and penetrating disease (about 40%). Broader study findings: Compared with CD4 T cells, sorted CD8 cells carried more expanded clones. Compared with non-smokers, active smokers at surgery showed more clonal expansions. Clonality above 26.8% at surgery always came with endoscopic recurrence.

This clonotype was obtained from an adult with Crohn's disease. Sample: ileal tissue. The chain employs TRBV6-5 and TRBJ2-2; 10 positions agree with TRBD1. As DNA, the CDR3 is TGTGCCAGCAGTCCCGGGACAGGGGAAACCGGGGAGCTGTTTTTT. Its translation is CASSPGTGETGELFF.